Sequencing of this T cell receptor (beta chain) was carried out in a study of T cells in Graves' hyperthyroidism and ophthalmopathy. Trimming took 6 bases from V and 6 from J; bases not matched to a gene: 8. Germline CDR1 MNHNS, CDR2 SASEGT. The CDR3 has 14 amino acids. Diagnoses were made from clinical symptoms, serum measures (thyroxine and TRAb), thyroid ultrasound and orbital computed tomography. More than 9.5 ml fresh peripheral blood yielded the PBMCs. Findings and limits, study-wide: Also found in blood were most expanded thyroid clonotypes above 0.001.

The CDR3 regions of TCR beta were amplified from RNA transcripts. Carried out on the TCR CDR3, a first-round RT-PCR used the HTBI primer set. TCRdb re-called the multiplex PCR reads through MiXCR, storing one row per CDR3 protein. The top ten hold more than 10% of the sample, which has roughly 260,000 distinct CDR3 sequences, roughly 15% seen once. This clonotype was observed a handful of times. Its matching antigen is unknown. Source material: blood. The clonotype comes from a woman in her thirties or forties with Graves' hyperthyroidism that later progressed to Graves' ophthalmopathy. J is TRBJ1-5 and V is TRBV6-1, with 7 bases lining up with TRBD1. DNA for the CDR3: TGTGCCAGCAGCGACGGACAGGCGGGTCAGCCCCAGCATTTT. Residues: CASSDGQAGQPQHF.